This T cell receptor beta chain was identified during a study of CD8 T cells in ankylosing spondylitis. General study points: Within ankylosing spondylitis blood, a TCR beta motif made up of several highly homologous variants appeared to be characteristic.

The germline V and J ends were trimmed by 9 bases and 4 bases, with 21 bases remaining between them. There are 15 residues in the CDR3. Germline CDR1 SEHNR, CDR2 FQNEAQ (reference sequence). As concerns this clonotype: Its specificity is unknown.

TCRdb passed the 5' RACE reads through MiXCR, listing each CDR3 protein once. The sample lists fewer than 500,000 distinct CDR3 sequences; roughly 25% were seen once. The V call is TRBV7-9, the J call TRBJ1-1; a weak D match, TRBD1 (5 bases). The source of this sequence is a male donor with ankylosing spondylitis. The sequenced sample was blood, either unsorted or a sorted T cell fraction (not recorded which). The CDR3 is CASTTDGGRITEAFF. The CDR3 DNA reads as TGTGCCAGTACGACCGATGGGGGTAGGATCACTGAAGCTTTCTTT.